Listed here are 13 T cell receptor beta chains from one sample, sequenced in a study of T cell changes during pregnancy in multiple sclerosis. Sequenced by immunoSEQ multiplex PCR; TCRdb stores in-frame clones only, minus some. The sample has tens of thousands of clones, about 91% seen once. The material sequenced was peripheral blood, taken before pregnancy. All receptors come from a female donor with multiple sclerosis, enrolled in a pregnancy study.

The chain couples TRBV14 to TRBJ2-3, with D hard to call. The germline CDR1 and CDR2 sequences are SGHDN and FVKESK. The CDR3 runs to 12 residues. V lost 2 bases and J 2 bases, leaving 2 bases between the germline ends. The chain's CDR3 is CASSQYTDTQYF. In nucleotides, the CDR3 is TGTGCCAGCAGCCAATACACAGATACGCAGTATTTT.

The chain links TRBV10-1 to TRBJ2-1; 13 bases line up with TRBD2. Looked up from germline, CDR1 is WNHNN and CDR2 is SYGVQD (reference sequence). V shed 10 bases, J shed 9 bases, and the junction held 6 bases outside the gene matches. CDR3 length equals 13 residues. The CDR3 spells CATSGLAGSEQFF. The CDR3 bases are TGCGCCACCTCGGGACTAGCGGGATCTGAGCAGTTCTTC.

The V call is TRBV19, the J call TRBJ1-1; 9 bases agree with TRBD1. The CDR3 contains 17 residues. Losses at the gene ends were 3 bases for V and 1 base for J; bases not matched to a gene: 9. The germline V gene has CDR1 LNHDA and CDR2 SQIVND (reference sequence). CDR3 nucleotides: TGTGCCAGTAGTATTGGGACAGGGAGATCCTCGAACACTGAAGCTTTCTTT. Amino acid sequence: CASSIGTGRSSNTEAFF.

CDR3 amino acids: CASSSPGTGSHEQYF. CDR3 DNA sequence: TGTGCCAGCAGCTCACCCGGGACAGGGTCCCACGAGCAGTACTTC. V usage is TRBV9 and J usage is TRBJ2-5; 9 bases map to TRBD1. The J call may be incorrect, as the DNA end agrees better with TRBJ2-7. The CDR3 has 15 amino acids. The germline V gene has CDR1 SGDLS and CDR2 YYNGEE.

This clone was recorded only once. The gene calls are TRBV5-1 and TRBJ2-1; tentative D call: TRBD2 (5 bases). Germline CDR1 reads SGHRS; CDR2 reads YFSETQ. The CDR3 runs to 13 residues. V lost 1 base and J lost 8, with 10 bases in between. This CDR3 reads CASSLMSRDEQFF. CDR3 nucleotides: TGCGCCAGCAGCTTGATGTCGAGGGATGAGCAGTTCTTC.

The CDR3 bases are TGTGCCTGGAGTCAAGGGGGCACTGAAGCTTTCTTT. Its translation: CAWSQGGTEAFF. V gene TRBV30 combines with J gene TRBJ1-1, with D maybe TRBD1 (6 bases). CDR3 length equals 12 residues. The V and J ends lost 2 bases and 4 bases respectively, with 8 bases between them. The germline V gene encodes CDR1 GTSNPN and CDR2 SVGIG (reference sequence).

V gene TRBV7-3 combines with J gene TRBJ2-3, with 7 nucleotides matching TRBD2. Trimming at V came to 4 bases and at J to 4 bases, leaving 8 bases not matched to a gene. The V gene's germline CDR1 is SGHTA and CDR2 FQGTGA. The CDR3 runs 15 residues. The DNA for the CDR3 is TGTGCCAGCAGCTCATCCGGGGGGTTCGCAGATACGCAGTATTTT. Protein product: CASSSSGGFADTQYF.

The chain links TRBV4-2 to TRBJ2-7, with 7 nucleotides matching TRBD1. CDR1 and CDR2 from the germline V gene are LGHNA and YNFKEQ. With 2 bases clipped from V and 2 bases from J, the junction kept 6 bases outside the gene matches. The CDR3 spans 15 residues. CDR3 DNA sequence: TGTGCCAGCAGCCAAACAGGGGCTCACACCTACGAGCAGTACTTC. It yields the protein CASSQTGAHTYEQYF.

This chain links TRBV19 with TRBJ2-7; 11 nucleotides match TRBD1. Trimming removed 11 bases from V and 5 bases from J; junction bases left unmatched: 5. The CDR3 contains 12 residues. Germline assignment: CDR1 LNHDA and CDR2 SQIVND (reference sequence). CDR3 bases: TGTGCCTCCGGGACAGGGGGACACGAGCAGTACTTC. Protein product: CASGTGGHEQYF.

The rearrangement uses TRBV30 and TRBJ2-1, with 7 bases matching TRBD1. The CDR3 is 11 amino acids. Germline lookup yields CDR1 GTSNPN and CDR2 SVGIG (reference sequence). With V trimmed by 7 bases and J by 6 bases, 3 bases remained unmatched. The CDR3 here is CALRGLNEQFF. For the CDR3, the DNA is TGTGCCTTGAGGGGGCTCAATGAGCAGTTCTTC.

The CDR3 region is CASSGDRGLNTEAFF. The DNA of the CDR3 is TGTGCCAGTAGTGGGGACAGGGGTCTTAACACTGAAGCTTTCTTT. The chain recombines TRBV19 with TRBJ1-1; 10 positions agree with TRBD1. Germline-derived CDR1 and CDR2 are LNHDA and SQIVND (reference sequence). The trim removed 5 bases at V and 2 bases at J, leaving 5 bases unmatched. CDR3 length: 15 amino acids.

J is TRBJ1-4 and V is TRBV9, with TRBD1 as a possible D gene (5 bases). The CDR3 has 16 residues. The V end was cut by 4 bases, the J end by 0 bases, with 13 bases between. Germline V gives CDR1 SGDLS, CDR2 YYNGEE. The DNA for the CDR3 is TGTGCCAGCAGCCCAAGGGGCCTTGCAACTAATGAAAAACTGTTTTTT. Encoded protein: CASSPRGLATNEKLFF.

V usage is TRBV9 and J usage is TRBJ2-7; 10 bases agree with TRBD2. CDR1 is SGDLS and CDR2 is YYNGEE in the germline V gene. The CDR3 totals 15 residues. V dropped 0 bases and J dropped 0; count of bases not matched to a gene: 0. CDR3 sequence: CASSVGTSGSYEQYF. CDR3 sequence (DNA): TGTGCCAGCAGCGTAGGGACTAGCGGCTCCTACGAGCAGTACTTC. Supplemented by reference TRBV9 and TRBJ2-7, the full variable domain reads DSGVTQTPKHLITATGQRVTLRCSPRSGDLSVYWYQQSLDQGLQFLIQYYNGEERAKGNILERFSAQQFPDLHSELNLSSLELGDSALYFCASSVGTSGSYEQYFGPGTRLTVT.